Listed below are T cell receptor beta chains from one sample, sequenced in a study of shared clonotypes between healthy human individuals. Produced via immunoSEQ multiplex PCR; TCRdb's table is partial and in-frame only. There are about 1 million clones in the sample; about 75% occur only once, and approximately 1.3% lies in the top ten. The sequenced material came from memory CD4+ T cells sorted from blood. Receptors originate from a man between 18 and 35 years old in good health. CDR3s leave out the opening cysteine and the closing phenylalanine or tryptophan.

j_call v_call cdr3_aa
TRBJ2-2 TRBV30 AWSVGLAGTGELF
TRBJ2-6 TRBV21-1 ASSKLRAGTSGANVLT
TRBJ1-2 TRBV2 ASSLGTEYGYT
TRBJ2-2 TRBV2 ASSEMRTNTGELF
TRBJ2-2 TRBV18 ASSPVLSGNTGELF
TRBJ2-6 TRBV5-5 ASSPLGTGANVLT
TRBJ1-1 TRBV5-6 ASSLVRYTNTEAF
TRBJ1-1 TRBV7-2 ASSLQQATLMNTEAF
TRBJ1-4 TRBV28 ASSSPRGGEKLF
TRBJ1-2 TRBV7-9 ASSLSASSGYGYT
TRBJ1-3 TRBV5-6 ASSPDIGNTIY
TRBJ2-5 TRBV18 ASSRQGPPETQY
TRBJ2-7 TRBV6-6 ASSYSGGSYEQY
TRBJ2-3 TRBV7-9 ASSLLAGGNTDTQY
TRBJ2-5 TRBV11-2 ASSSGRRRESETQY
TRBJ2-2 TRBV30 AWVRQGNTGELF
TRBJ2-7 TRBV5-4 ASSLGLGAYEQY
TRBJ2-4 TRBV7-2 ASSRDQNIQY
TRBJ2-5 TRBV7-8 ASSFTGLGGETQY
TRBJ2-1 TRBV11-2 ASSLDRGSWGEQF
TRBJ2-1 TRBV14 ASSQDALAGGFEQF
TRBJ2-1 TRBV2 ASRAGGNEQF
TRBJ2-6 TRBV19 ASSIQGSGANVLT
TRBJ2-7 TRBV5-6 ASSLVVRAELYEQY
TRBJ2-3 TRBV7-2 ASTRLAEDTQY
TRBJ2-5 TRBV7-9 ASSLGIGPGETQY
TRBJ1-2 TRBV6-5 ASRVTGGVKGGYT
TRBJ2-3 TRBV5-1 ASSSDRWGSTDTQY
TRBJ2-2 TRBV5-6 ASSLEQGLTGELF
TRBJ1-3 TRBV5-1 ASSDIWDRPTSGNTIY
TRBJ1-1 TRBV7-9 ASSKRDRENTEAF
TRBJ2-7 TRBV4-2 ASSQESGPPIEQY
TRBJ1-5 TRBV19 ASSSTGNQPQH
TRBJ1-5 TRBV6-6 ASSAGTGQVQH
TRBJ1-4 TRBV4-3 ASSQGQLNEKLF
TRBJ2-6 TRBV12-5 ASGLVMGRANVLT
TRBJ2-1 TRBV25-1 ASSEYGSGTQF
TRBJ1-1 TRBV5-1 ASTRGDEYDTEAF
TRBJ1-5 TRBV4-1 ASSLTTGTNQPQH
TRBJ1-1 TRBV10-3 AISPVRGIAEAF
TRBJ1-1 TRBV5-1 ASSRRAGVNTEAF
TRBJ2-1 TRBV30 AWSRPQTLQNEQF
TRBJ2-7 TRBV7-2 ASSLKAGGLLGYEQY
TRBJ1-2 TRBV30 AWSLRGGNYGYT
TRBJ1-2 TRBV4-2 ASSPSDRGGYGYT
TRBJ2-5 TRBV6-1 ASSEIPSGSLRETQY
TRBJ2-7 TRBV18 ASSPMGDSYEQY
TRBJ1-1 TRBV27 ASSRSDGVTEAF
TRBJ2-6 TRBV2 ASTDRGYSGANVLT
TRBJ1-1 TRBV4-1 ASSRKRDKPMNTEAF
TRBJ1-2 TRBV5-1 ASSSGTNNYGYT
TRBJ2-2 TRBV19 ASNRGGPGTGELF
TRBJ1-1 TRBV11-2 ASSRQQARTEAF